This TCR beta chain was identified during a study of blood T cell repertoires in COVID-19 (TCRdb year 2020). With regard to the full study: Samples from collaborators originated in the United States, Italy and Spain and spanned both the acute and convalescent phases of COVID-19. The repertoires were made available in a free public database intended to serve as a resource for research on the immune response to SARS-CoV-2. The sample metadata nearly always contained a de-identified subject ID, COVID-19 status, age in years and sex. Samples were obtained from the ongoing ImmuneRACE study (first 160 participants) and from about 1,300 subjects provided by 6 global collaborators. The material from the prospective study consisted of cDNA or gDNA derived from T cells, B-cell-depleted T cells, or PBMCs. Where available, HLA class I and class II types were taken from metadata supplied by the sample provider and were not determined by assay-based typing. The dataset comprised deeply sampled blood TCRbeta repertoires from subjects exposed to, actively infected with, or recovered from COVID-19. The paper's findings and limits, for the study overall: The amount of clinical and demographic metadata varied by source and participant and was provided uncurated.

The CDR3 holds 13 amino acids from the cysteine to the phenylalanine. The retained sequence is limited to the CDR3, 39 bases, with the frame set at the first base. CDR1 and CDR2 are read off the germline V gene (reference sequence) as GTSNPN and SVGIG. V is cut back by 2 bases and J by 4 bases, with 3 bases in the junction unmatched. The sample holds a few counts of this clone. Its antigen target is currently unknown. Per-base qualities were not stored, and no clone one base away is much larger. TCRbeta CDR3 regions were amplified from genomic DNA using the immunoSEQ Assay, a bias-controlled multiplex PCR. Under the source paper's analysis protocol: Within the assay, amplification of reference gene primers was used to estimate how many nucleated cells each sample contained. To quantify the absolute abundance of each unique TCRbeta CDR3 rearrangement, sequence reads were collapsed and filtered. For each sample, productive Simpson clonality was calculated as the square root of Simpson's diversity index across productive rearrangements. TCRdb re-hosts the immuneACCESS table, in-frame sequences only. Its copies lack some clones; in the studies checked, an unresolved V gene accounts for under half of them, and the cause for the rest is not known. That table gives V, J and clone size, and the DNA gave D and trimming. The table for this sample lists about 140,000 clones; about 77% of them were counted only once. The ten most abundant clones make up roughly 8.6% of the sample.

Whole blood was collected in K2EDTA tubes by collaborating institutions according to the institutions' own protocols. Collaborator samples were shipped for TCRbeta analysis as frozen whole blood, isolated PBMCs, or DNA extracted from either sample type. The V and J segments used are TRBV30 and TRBJ2-7; 9 junctional bases match TRBD2. This receptor was identified in a woman in her fifties or sixties with active or convalescent COVID-19. What was sequenced was peripheral blood. The DNA reads TGTGCCTGGAGTACAAGCGGGGGGTACGAGCAGTACTTC. Translated, it reads CAWSTSGGYEQYF.